This TCR beta chain was recorded in a study of shared clonotypes between healthy human individuals. The study, taken as a whole, reports: Donor clonotype sharing was expected to depend on sequencing depth.

V was trimmed by 3 bases and J by 0 bases, leaving 10 bases between them. The CDR3 covers 15 residues. Germline V lookup: CDR1 SGHDT, CDR2 YYEEEE. Some clones are missing from TCRdb's copy, which holds only in-frame ones; the method was immunoSEQ multiplex PCR. The sample includes 95,000 to 120,000 clones, approximately 70% of them seen just once. Comments on this clone: Its antigen is not known.

The receptor's source is a woman aged 30 to 39 in good health. Sequenced sample: memory CD8+ T cells sorted from blood. Subset indicated: CD45RO+ cells pooled with CCR7-negative TemRA cells. The V call is TRBV5-6, the J call TRBJ1-3, with D possibly matching TRBD1 (5 bases). This chain's CDR3 is CASSWGRSSGNTIYF. CDR3 nucleotides: TGTGCCAGCAGCTGGGGACGAAGCTCTGGAAACACCATATATTTT.